This T cell receptor (beta chain) was sequenced during a study of T cells in Graves' hyperthyroidism and ophthalmopathy. Patients with ophthalmopathy all had a Clinical Activity Score of at least 3, a NOSPECS grade of at least 4 and duration under 3 months. This clonotype was observed at least ten times. Germline values: CDR1 SGDLS, CDR2 YYNGEE. J was trimmed by 5 bases and V by 3 bases; bases with no gene match: 6. This CDR3 is built from 16 residues. TCR beta CDR3 regions were amplified from RNA. Researchers ran a first-round RT-PCR on the TCR CDR3 using the HTBI primer set. MiXCR, applied by TCRdb to the multiplex PCR reads, yields one record per CDR3 protein. This table has under 600,000 distinct CDR3 sequences, approximately 15% appearing once.

The receptor was derived from a woman aged 40 to 55 with Graves' ophthalmopathy. Sequenced sample: blood. J is TRBJ2-3 and V is TRBV9; 13 nucleotides line up with TRBD2. The CDR3 bases are TGTGCCAGCAGCGCGGGGACTAGCGGGAAAGTAGATACGCAGTATTTT. Translated: CASSAGTSGKVDTQYF. Variable domain in full (rest from reference TRBV9 and TRBJ2-3): DSGVTQTPKHLITATGQRVTLRCSPRSGDLSVYWYQQSLDQGLQFLIQYYNGEERAKGNILERFSAQQFPDLHSELNLSSLELGDSALYFCASSAGTSGKVDTQYFGPGTRLTVL.